This T cell receptor beta chain was retrieved from a study of cytomegalovirus exposure and HLA in healthy donors. The germline V gene encodes CDR1 SGHNT and CDR2 YYREEE (reference sequence). CDR3 length equals 15 residues. The ends lost 5 bases at V and 5 bases at J; junction bases unmatched: 11. At collection, donors were nominally healthy, but unrecorded immune exposures were probable. This clone was counted a few times. No antigen is known for it. Other DNA sequences in the same sample also yield this CDR3. The study's findings and limits: It was 150 to 200 TCR beta chains that were listed as cytomegalovirus-associated. A later analysis linked a missense DCLRE1C variant to TCR beta V- and J-gene trimming. A later analysis reportedly identified an Asian-associated ancestry cluster as carrying fewer N-insertions than the approximately 710-donor mean.

The PCR used 60 Vbeta and 13 Jbeta primers. Produced via immunoSEQ multiplex PCR; TCRdb's table is partial and in-frame only. Of approximately 280,000 clones listed, roughly 88% are singletons. What was sequenced was PBMCs. The chain recombines TRBV5-4 with TRBJ2-7; TRBD2 agrees at 9 bases. This clonotype originated in a man aged 35 to 55 in good health and CMV-seropositive. CDR3 bases: TGTGCCAGCAGGGTGGCGGGAGGGAGAGGCGACGAGCAGTACTTC. Translated: CASRVAGGRGDEQYF.